A single sample is the source of the 6 T cell receptor beta chains below, sequenced in a study of post-analysis software for immune sequencing data. The antigens these receptors bind are not known. The study's findings and limits: Controls had lower frequencies than patients of 4 or 5 TRBV segments, which included TRBV5-6, TRBV5-1 and TRBV20-1.

Libraries were made from TCR beta cDNA, and they carried unique molecular identifiers. Using its own MiXCR run on the PCR reads, TCRdb lists one record per CDR3 protein. This sample has 750,000 to 900,000 distinct CDR3 sequences, with 46% found just once. The sample taken for sequencing was blood. Receptors were obtained from a girl between 10 and 17 years old with multiple sclerosis.

This chain connects TRBV6-5 to TRBJ2-5, with D unresolved. The CDR3 covers 14 residues. V was cut by 8 bases and J by 2 bases, with 15 bases left in between. Germline V CDR1 and CDR2: MNHEY, SVGAGI. CDR3 sequence reads: CASRKGRLQETQYF. As DNA, the CDR3 is TGTGCCAGCCGAAAAGGGCGGCTACAAGAGACCCAGTACTTC.

This chain joins TRBV5-5 and TRBJ1-2; perhaps TRBD1 as D (6 bases). CDR1 SGHKS and CDR2 YYEKEE come from the germline V gene (reference sequence). The CDR3 consists of 15 residues. V lost 1 base and J lost 8, with 18 bases in between. CDR3 protein: CASSLLAGYQGGYTF. CDR3 nucleotide sequence: TGTGCCAGCAGCTTGTTGGCAGGTTACCAGGGGGGCTACACCTTC.

This chain connects TRBV20-1 to TRBJ2-3; 8 positions agree with TRBD2. The germline CDR1 and CDR2 sequences are DFQATT and SNEGSKA (reference sequence). Trimming cost V 6 bases and J 3 bases; bases outside gene matches: 8. The CDR3 runs 14 residues. The CDR3 spells CSASFSGGTDTQYF. The CDR3 nucleotides are TGCAGTGCCTCGTTCAGCGGGGGAACAGATACGCAGTATTTT.

V and J are TRBV25-1 and TRBJ2-1; a weak D match, TRBD1 (5 bases). The V gene's germline CDR1 is MGHDK and CDR2 SYGVNS. The CDR3 has 11 amino acids. The V gene lost 10 bases and the J gene lost 8 bases, with 12 bases spanning the gap. CDR3 coding DNA: TGTGCCACCACAAGGGGCCATGAGCAGTTCTTC. As protein: CATTRGHEQFF.

V is TRBV27 and J is TRBJ2-7, with unresolved D. Germline CDR1 MNHEY, CDR2 SMNVEV (reference sequence). V was pared by 3 bases and J by 6 bases, with 12 bases between. The CDR3 is 13 residues long. CDR3 in DNA: TGTGCCAGCAGTTTGGCTAGTTGGTCCGAGCAGTACTTC. This gives the protein CASSLASWSEQYF.

This clonotype appeared once. This sequence joins TRBV9 and TRBJ2-4, with D uncertain. Germline V gives CDR1 SGDLS, CDR2 YYNGEE. V dropped 0 bases and J dropped 13 bases, with 17 bases sitting between them. The CDR3 is 14 amino acids. CDR3 DNA: TGTGCCAGCAGCGTAGGAGGTCCGGATGAGGAGCAGTACTTC. This encodes CASSVGGPDEEQYF.